This T cell receptor beta chain was sequenced for a study of T-cell memory formation after mild COVID-19. TCRdb recomputed calls from the 5' RACE reads with MiXCR, one row per CDR3 protein. The table includes about 340,000 distinct CDR3 sequences, approximately 12% detected once. The germline CDR1 and CDR2 sequences are ENHRY and SYGVKD. Trimming stripped 4 bases from V and 5 bases from J, with 8 bases between. CDR3 length: 13 amino acids. Study-level results: Clones shrinking between day 15 and 85 showed a balanced CD4/CD8 split, and those that grew later tilted toward CD4+.

Concerning this clonotype itself: Its matching antigen is unknown.

The chain employs TRBV10-3 and TRBJ2-2, with D perhaps TRBD1 (6 bases). Material: PBMCs or a T cell subset sorted from them (not recorded which). This receptor was taken from a man between 18 and 29 years old who had mild COVID-19 (a few samples of this study predate the infection). Cell type and time point are not known. CDR3: CAISGTGTGELFF. CDR3 nucleotide sequence: TGTGCCATCAGTGGAACAGGGACCGGGGAGCTGTTTTTT.